A selection of T cell receptor beta chains follows, all from one sample in a study of blood T cell repertoires in COVID-19. Sequencing used immunoSEQ multiplex PCR; TCRdb keeps in-frame clones, though not all of them. The repertoire has 250,000 or so clones, about 80% of them found once; the top ten carry 3.4%. Material: PBMCs or T cells enriched from blood (not recorded which). The receptors shown here come from a man aged 50 to 60 who had recovered from COVID-19. CDR3s include the opening cysteine and the closing phenylalanine or tryptophan. The order of the fields is J gene, D gene, V gene, clone size, CDR3 DNA, CDR3 protein. The D gene is left open where the match is weak. Not all rows give a size; the values are once, few, many and, for expanded clones, a class.

>TRBJ2-7|TRBD2|TRBV19|.
TGTGCCAGTAGACCGGGACTAGCGGGCTTCCCCCCCTACGAGCAGTACTTC
CASRPGLAGFPPYEQYF
>TRBJ2-1|TRBD2|TRBV5-6|.
TGTGCCAGCAGCTTGGGACTAGCGCGGAATGAGCAGTTCTTC
CASSLGLARNEQFF
>TRBJ2-5|TRBD1|TRBV6-5|few
TGTGCCAGCAGTCCGACAGGGTTAAGGACCCAGTACTTC
CASSPTGLRTQYF
>TRBJ1-5|.|TRBV28|.
TGTGCCAGCAGCCTTGAACAGGGATTAGGTGGTCAGCCCCAGCATTTT
CASSLEQGLGGQPQHF
>TRBJ1-2|TRBD1|TRBV6-5|.
TGTGCCAGCTGCTTGGGACAGGGTTCCGATGGCTACACCTTC
CASCLGQGSDGYTF
>TRBJ1-1|.|TRBV2|.
TGTGCCAGCAGCGGGGACTGGGGAAACACTGAAGCTTTCTTT
CASSGDWGNTEAFF
>TRBJ2-3|TRBD1|TRBV9|.
TGTGCCAGCAGCCTAGTCCCGGGACAGGGCGTTGGCACAGATACGCAGTATTTT
CASSLVPGQGVGTDTQYF
>TRBJ2-1|TRBD1|TRBV19|.
TGTGCCAGTAGCCAGGGGGCGCGTGGGAATGAGCAGTTCTTC
CASSQGARGNEQFF
>TRBJ1-3|.|TRBV5-1|.
TGCGCCAGCAGCTTGGGGTCAGGGGGAAACACCATATATTTT
CASSLGSGGNTIYF
>TRBJ2-1|TRBD2|TRBV18|.
TGTGCCAGCTCCGGGGGCCGAGCGGGAGGGAATGAGCAGTTCTTC
CASSGGRAGGNEQFF
>TRBJ1-5|TRBD1|TRBV6-5|.
TGTGCCAGCAGATCGACAGGGGGTCAGCCCCAGCATTTT
CASRSTGGQPQHF
>TRBJ1-6|.|TRBV18|.
TGTGCCAGCTCTCCCACGGCAACAGGATCCCTGTCCTATAATTCACCCCTCCACTTT
CASSPTATGSLSYNSPLHF
>TRBJ2-7|.|TRBV7-2|.
TGTGCCAGCAGCTTAGGAGGTCAGGACTCCCCCTCCTACGAGCAGTACTTC
CASSLGGQDSPSYEQYF
>TRBJ1-2|.|TRBV14|.
TGTGCCAGCAAGGGGATGGGTAAGGGCTACACCTTC
CASKGMGKGYTF
>TRBJ2-7|.|TRBV29-1|.
TGCAGCGCAGGGCAGTGGGGGCTCGAGCAGTACTTC
CSAGQWGLEQYF
>TRBJ2-2|TRBD2|TRBV10-1|.
TGCGCCAGCAGTGAGTCTGGACTAGCCAGCGCGAACACCGGGGAGCTGTTTTTT
CASSESGLASANTGELFF
>TRBJ1-2|.|TRBV5-1|.
TGCGCCAGCAGCTTGGCTGGGGAGAACTATGGCTACACCTTC
CASSLAGENYGYTF
>TRBJ1-1|.|TRBV2|.
TGTGCCAGCAGGCCTATTCAGGGGAACACTGAAGCTTTCTTT
CASRPIQGNTEAFF